This is a list of T cell receptor beta chains from one sample in a study of control samples from healthy donors and cancer patients. TCRdb's table, derived via immunoSEQ multiplex PCR, lists solely in-frame clones and lacks some. Among around 89,000 clones listed, approximately 78% were seen once. Material for sequencing was blood. Receptors originate from a woman aged 55-69 years in good health. The conserved cysteine and the conserved F or W are not part of the CDR3 here.

CDR3,V,length
ASSQMRGSEETQY,TRBV6-6,13
ASRINNEQF,TRBV6-6,9
SVEDLRGVGYT,TRBV29-1,11
ASSALGAGYT,TRBV6-2/TRBV6-3,10
ASSLPTDRNTEAF,TRBV7-9,13
SVSSLGVAYGYT,TRBV29-1,12
ASSGSGLGTLF,TRBV6-2/TRBV6-3,11
SVVHNSYEQY,TRBV29-1,10
ATSRDYYGEQY,TRBV15,11
ASSFQSYNEQF,TRBV7-6,11
ATSSSGPAPYEQY,TRBV15,13
ASSYSALGGEQF,TRBV6-6,12
ASSPGGSYNEQF,TRBV11-3,12
ASSHTQGSVNEQF,TRBV18,13
ASRAREMVTAKNIQY,TRBV19,15
ATSRDGVWGYT,TRBV15,11
ASSQDFQPNQPQH,TRBV3-1/TRBV3-2,13
ASSPPVGNYGYT,TRBV18,12
ASARAAAGGADTQY,TRBV5-1,14
ASSQRTSGPIAKNIQY,TRBV2,16
ASSFTLLPLQLVHTEAF,TRBV11-3,17
ASSRRRTVNTGELF,TRBV28,14
ASSGEYNSPLH,TRBV2,11
ASSQARASYSPLH,TRBV4-3,13
ASNNRDGYT,TRBV12-3/TRBV12-4,9
ASSYRGQGVYGYT,TRBV6-5,13
ASSPGTGSYNSPLH,TRBV28,14
ASSLGGGAFNGYT,TRBV5-4,13
ASSDGLAGDTQY,TRBV6-4,12
ASSLQGDINTEAF,TRBV5-1,13
SAAGLAGGASTDTQY,TRBV29-1,15
ASSGQSSTDTQY,TRBV5-1,12
ASSPRDRGSYEQY,TRBV5-6,13
ASRKTGGMGNTIY,TRBV6-5,13
ASTPTGPTDTQY,TRBV6-6,12
ASSFTSTSTDTQY,TRBV5-1,13
ASSFGENTEAF,TRBV27,11
AISEDLITQY,TRBV10-3,10
AISESTKQNSPLH,TRBV10-3,13
ASSNLLVETLYFSTDTQY,TRBV21-1,18
ASSPQGLAGIHEQF,TRBV4-1,14
ASRLDRAAYQPQH,TRBV4-1,13
ASSLIPVNGYT,TRBV28,11